At least ten counts were recorded for the clone carrying this TCR beta chain. Its antigen remains unknown. This entry belongs to a study of CD8+CD57+ T cells in acquired aplastic anemia. Study at large: Mean yield of DNA from sorted CD4+ and CD8+ cells was roughly 3.2 ug. Average CD4+ read depth in healthy donors was around 10 million reads. General observations from the study: Any difference that existed in CD8+ Simpson's diversity between patients and controls was not significant. Patients and controls shared over 25 CD8+ CDR3 sequences.

Genomic DNA, the template, was used for profiling of the TCR beta VDJ and CDR3. TCRdb fed the reads into MiXCR, producing one record per CDR3 protein. The table records a few hundred thousand distinct CDR3 sequences, roughly 55% of them present only once. The TCR comes from a human donor in good health. Specimen: sorted CD4+, CD8+, or CD8+CD57+ T cells (not recorded which) from PBMCs.

The CDR3 sequence is CASSYQDSGGIQYF. CDR3 sequence (DNA): TGTGCCAGCAGTTACCAAGACTCAGGAGGCATTCAGTACTTC. The rearrangement uses TRBV6-5 and TRBJ2-4; a weak D match, TRBD2 (5 bases). The CDR3 has 14 residues. Trimming took 2 bases from V and 9 from J, leaving 14 bases between them. CDR1 and CDR2 (germline): MNHEY, SVGAGI.